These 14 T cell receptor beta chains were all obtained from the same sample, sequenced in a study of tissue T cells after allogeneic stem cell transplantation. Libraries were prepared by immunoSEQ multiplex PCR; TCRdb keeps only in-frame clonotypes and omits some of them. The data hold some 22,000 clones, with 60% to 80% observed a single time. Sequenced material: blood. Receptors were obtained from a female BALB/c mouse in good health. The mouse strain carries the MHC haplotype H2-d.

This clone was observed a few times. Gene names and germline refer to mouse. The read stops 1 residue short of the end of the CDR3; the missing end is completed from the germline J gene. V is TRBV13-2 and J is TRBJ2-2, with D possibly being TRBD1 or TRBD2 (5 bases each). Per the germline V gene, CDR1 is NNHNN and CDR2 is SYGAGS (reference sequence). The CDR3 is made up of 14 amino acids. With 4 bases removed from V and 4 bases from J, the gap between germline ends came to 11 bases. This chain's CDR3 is CASGPGQGTGQLYF. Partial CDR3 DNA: TGTGCCAGCGGTCCGGGGCAGGGCACCGGGCAGCTCTAC.

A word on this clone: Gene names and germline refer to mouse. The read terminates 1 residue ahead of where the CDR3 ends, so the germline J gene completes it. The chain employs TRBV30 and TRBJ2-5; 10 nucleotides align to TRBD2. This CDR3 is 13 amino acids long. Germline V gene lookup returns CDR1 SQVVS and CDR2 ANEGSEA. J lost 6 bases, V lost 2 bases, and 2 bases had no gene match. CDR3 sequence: CSSRLGGRDTQYF. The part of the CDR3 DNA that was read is TGTAGTTCTAGACTGGGGGGGCGTGACACCCAGTAC.

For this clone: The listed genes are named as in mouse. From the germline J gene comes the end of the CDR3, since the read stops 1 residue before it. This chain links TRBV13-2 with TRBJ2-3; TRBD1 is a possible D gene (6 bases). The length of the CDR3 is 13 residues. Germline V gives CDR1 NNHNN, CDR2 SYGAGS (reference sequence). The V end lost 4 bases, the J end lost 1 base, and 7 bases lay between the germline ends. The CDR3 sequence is CASGNRGAETLYF. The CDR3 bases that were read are TGTGCCAGCGGTAACAGGGGTGCAGAAACGCTGTAT.

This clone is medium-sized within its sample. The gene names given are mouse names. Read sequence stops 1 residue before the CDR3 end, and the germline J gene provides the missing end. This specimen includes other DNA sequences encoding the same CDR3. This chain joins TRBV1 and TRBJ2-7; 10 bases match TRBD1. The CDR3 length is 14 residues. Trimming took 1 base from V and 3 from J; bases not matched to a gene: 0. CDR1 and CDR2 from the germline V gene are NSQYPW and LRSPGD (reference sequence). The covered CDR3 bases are TGCACCTGCAGTGCAGGGACAGGGGGCTATGAACAGTAC. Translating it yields CTCSAGTGGYEQY. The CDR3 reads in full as CTCSAGTGGYEQYF.

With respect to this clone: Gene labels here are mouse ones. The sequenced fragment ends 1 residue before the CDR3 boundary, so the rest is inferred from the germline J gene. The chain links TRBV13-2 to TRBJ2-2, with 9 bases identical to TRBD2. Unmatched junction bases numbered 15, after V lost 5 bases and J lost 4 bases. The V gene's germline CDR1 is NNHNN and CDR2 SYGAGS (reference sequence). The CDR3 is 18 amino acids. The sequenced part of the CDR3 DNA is TGTGCCAGCGGGGTGACTGGGGGAACATTGAGGAGCACCGGGCAGCTCTAC. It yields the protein CASGVTGGTLRSTGQLY. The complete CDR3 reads CASGVTGGTLRSTGQLYF.

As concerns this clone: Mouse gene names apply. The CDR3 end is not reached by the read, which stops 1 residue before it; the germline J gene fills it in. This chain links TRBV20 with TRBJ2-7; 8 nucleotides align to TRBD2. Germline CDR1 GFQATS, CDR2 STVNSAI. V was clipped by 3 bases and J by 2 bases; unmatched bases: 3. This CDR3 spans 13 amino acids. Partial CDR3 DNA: TGTGGTGCTAGTGGGGGGGGCGCCTATGAACAGTAC. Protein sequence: CGASGGGAYEQY. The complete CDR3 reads CGASGGGAYEQYF.

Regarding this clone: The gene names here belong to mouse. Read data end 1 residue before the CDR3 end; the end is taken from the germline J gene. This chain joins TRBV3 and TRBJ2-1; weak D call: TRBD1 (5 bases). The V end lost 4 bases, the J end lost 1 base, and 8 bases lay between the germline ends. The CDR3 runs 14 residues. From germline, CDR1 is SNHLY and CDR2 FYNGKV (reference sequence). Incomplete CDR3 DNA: TGTGCCAGCAGCTCTCGACAGAACTATGCTGAGCAGTTC. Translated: CASSSRQNYAEQF. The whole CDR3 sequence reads CASSSRQNYAEQFF.

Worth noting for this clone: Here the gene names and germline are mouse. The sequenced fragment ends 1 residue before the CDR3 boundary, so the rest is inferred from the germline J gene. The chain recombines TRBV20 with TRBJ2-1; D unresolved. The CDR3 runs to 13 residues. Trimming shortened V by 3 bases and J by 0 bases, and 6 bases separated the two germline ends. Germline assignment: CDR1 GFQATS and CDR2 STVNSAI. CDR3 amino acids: CGASALNYAEQFF. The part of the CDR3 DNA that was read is TGTGGTGCTAGTGCCCTTAACTATGCTGAGCAGTTC.

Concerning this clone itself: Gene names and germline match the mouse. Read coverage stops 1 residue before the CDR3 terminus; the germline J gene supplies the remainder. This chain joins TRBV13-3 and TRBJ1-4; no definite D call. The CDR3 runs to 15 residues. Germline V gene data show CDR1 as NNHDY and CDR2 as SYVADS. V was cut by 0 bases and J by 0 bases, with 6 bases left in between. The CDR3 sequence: CASSDATFSNERLFF. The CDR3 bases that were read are TGTGCCAGCAGTGATGCAACATTTTCCAACGAAAGATTATTT.

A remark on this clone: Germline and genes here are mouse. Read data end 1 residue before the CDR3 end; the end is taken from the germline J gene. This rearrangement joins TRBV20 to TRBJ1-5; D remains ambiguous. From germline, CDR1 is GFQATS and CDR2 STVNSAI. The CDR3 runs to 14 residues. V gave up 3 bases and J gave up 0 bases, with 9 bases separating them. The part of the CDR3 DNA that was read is TGTGGTGCTAGTGGCGGGGTTAACAACCAGGCTCCGCTT. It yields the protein CGASGGVNNQAPL. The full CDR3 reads CGASGGVNNQAPLF.

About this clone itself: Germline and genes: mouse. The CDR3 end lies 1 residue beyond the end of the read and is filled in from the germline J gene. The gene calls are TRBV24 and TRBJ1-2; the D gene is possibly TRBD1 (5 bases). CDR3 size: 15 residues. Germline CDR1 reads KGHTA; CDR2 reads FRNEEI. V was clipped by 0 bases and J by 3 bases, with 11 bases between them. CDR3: CASSLYPGGDSDYTF. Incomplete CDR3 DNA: TGTGCCAGCAGTCTGTATCCGGGAGGGGACTCCGACTACACC.

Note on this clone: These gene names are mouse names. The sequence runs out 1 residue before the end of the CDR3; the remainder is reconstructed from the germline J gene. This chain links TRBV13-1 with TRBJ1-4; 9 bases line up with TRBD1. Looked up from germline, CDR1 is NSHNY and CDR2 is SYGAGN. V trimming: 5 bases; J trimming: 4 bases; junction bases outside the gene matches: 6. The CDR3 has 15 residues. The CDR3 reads CASSDRGNHNERLFF. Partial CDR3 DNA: TGTGCCAGCAGCGACAGGGGGAATCACAACGAAAGATTATTT.

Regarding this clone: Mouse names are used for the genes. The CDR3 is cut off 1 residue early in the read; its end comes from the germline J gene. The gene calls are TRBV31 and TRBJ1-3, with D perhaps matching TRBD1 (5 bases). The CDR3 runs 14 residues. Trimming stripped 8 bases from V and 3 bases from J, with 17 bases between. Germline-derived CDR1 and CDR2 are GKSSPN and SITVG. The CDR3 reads CAPRQPLFGNTLYF. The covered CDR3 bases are TGTGCCCCAAGACAGCCTCTTTTTGGAAATACGCTCTAT.

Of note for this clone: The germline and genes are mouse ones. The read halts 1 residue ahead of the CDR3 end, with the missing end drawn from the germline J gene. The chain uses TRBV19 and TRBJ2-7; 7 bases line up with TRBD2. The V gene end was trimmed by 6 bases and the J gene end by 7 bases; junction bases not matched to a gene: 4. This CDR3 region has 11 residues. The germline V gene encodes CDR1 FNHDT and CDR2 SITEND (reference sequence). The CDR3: CASKDWEEQYF. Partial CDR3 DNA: TGTGCCAGCAAAGACTGGGAGGAACAGTAC.